Presented here are 2 T cell receptor beta chains from one specimen sequenced in a study of siplizumab effects on memory and regulatory T cells. Produced via immunoSEQ multiplex PCR; TCRdb's table is partial and in-frame only. There are about 27,000 clones in the sample; around 84% occur only once, and about 25% lies in the top ten. Sequenced material: memory CD4+ T cells sorted from blood. Receptor source: a human donor in good health.

The rearrangement joins TRBV7-9 to TRBJ2-2, with TRBD1 matching over 11 bases. The germline V gene has CDR1 SEHNR and CDR2 FQNEAQ (reference sequence). J gave up 3 bases and V 5 bases, and 5 bases lay outside the gene matches. The CDR3 contains 16 residues. Here the CDR3 DNA reads TGTGCCAGCAGCCCGTGGACAGGGGGCGACACCGGGGAGCTGTTTTTT. Translating it yields CASSPWTGGDTGELFF. The variable domain in full, with the rest retrieved from reference TRBV7-9 and TRBJ2-2, is DTGVSQNPRHKITKRGQNVTFRCDPISEHNRLYWYRQTLGQGPEFLTYFQNEAQLEKSRLLSDRFSAERPKGSFSTLEIQRTEQGDSAMYLCASSPWTGGDTGELFFGEGSRLTVL.

V and J are TRBV5-1 and TRBJ2-1; TRBD2 might be the D (6 bases). CDR1 and CDR2 from the germline V gene are SGHRS and YFSETQ. V was clipped by 7 bases and J by 0 bases, with 14 bases between them. This CDR3 has 15 residues. CDR3: CASSLDGSSYNEQFF. In DNA, the CDR3 is TGCGCCAGCTCCCTCGACGGGAGCTCCTACAATGAGCAGTTCTTC.